The next 27 T cell receptor beta chains were all read from a single sample in a study of cytomegalovirus exposure and HLA in healthy donors. A multiplex PCR was run with 60 Vbeta primers and 13 Jbeta primers. Only in-frame clones appear in the TCRdb table, and some are missing; sequencing was by immunoSEQ multiplex PCR. Of roughly 200,000 clones listed, around 76% are singletons. Sequenced material: PBMCs. The receptors come from a man aged 30 to 39 in good health and CMV-seronegative.

This sequence joins TRBV4-2 and TRBJ2-3; D is ambiguous. Germline CDR1 reads LGHNA; CDR2 reads YNFKEQ. Trimming took off 0 bases at V and 4 bases at J, with 17 bases between the two ends. The CDR3 is 17 amino acids. This CDR3 is CASSQEVSRSLADTQYF. The CDR3 DNA follows: TGTGCCAGCAGCCAAGAAGTTAGCCGTTCCCTGGCAGATACGCAGTATTTT.

J is TRBJ1-1 and V is TRBV28, with 8 nucleotides matching TRBD1. The J segment lost 0 bases and the V segment lost 3 bases, leaving 6 bases of the junction unmatched. The germline gives CDR1 MDHEN, CDR2 SYDVKM. CDR3 length: 16 residues. CDR3: CASSFLDRVMNTEAFF. The CDR3, as DNA: TGTGCCAGCAGTTTCCTGGACAGGGTTATGAACACTGAAGCTTTCTTT.

The chain employs TRBV27 and TRBJ2-5, with TRBD2 as a possible D gene (6 bases). Germline lookup yields CDR1 MNHEY and CDR2 SMNVEV (reference sequence). V was cut by 7 bases and J by 4 bases, with 7 bases left in between. This CDR3 region has 11 residues. As DNA, the CDR3 is TGTGCCAGCACCGGGGGAGAGACCCAGTACTTC. This encodes CASTGGETQYF.

The chain is built from TRBV7-9 and TRBJ2-7; D possibly corresponds to TRBD1 (5 bases). This CDR3 has 13 residues. Germline CDR1 reads SEHNR; CDR2 reads FQNEAQ (reference sequence). The V gene lost 5 bases and the J gene lost 4 bases, with 12 bases spanning the gap. CDR3 in amino acids: CASSPDSFYEQYF. As DNA, the CDR3 is TGTGCCAGCAGCCCCGACAGTTTTTACGAGCAGTACTTC.

This clone was picked up a small number of times. The chain is built from TRBV6-5 and TRBJ2-1; D gene uncertain. The germline V and J ends were trimmed by 3 bases and 0 bases, with 9 bases remaining between them. The CDR3 extends over 15 amino acids. Germline lookup yields CDR1 MNHEY and CDR2 SVGAGI. For the CDR3, the DNA is TGTGCCAGCAGTTATCAGGCGAGCTCCTACAATGAGCAGTTCTTC. It encodes CASSYQASSYNEQFF.

This chain connects TRBV5-6 to TRBJ1-5; 9 nucleotides match TRBD1. This CDR3 has 16 amino acids. The J segment lost 3 bases and the V segment lost 3 bases, leaving 7 bases of the junction unmatched. Germline V gene data show CDR1 as SGHDT and CDR2 as YYEEEE. The chain's CDR3 is CASSWGGDRANQPQHF. CDR3 DNA: TGTGCCAGCAGCTGGGGCGGGGACAGGGCCAATCAGCCCCAGCATTTT.

This chain connects TRBV9 to TRBJ1-1, with D tentatively TRBD1 (6 bases). CDR1 is SGDLS and CDR2 is YYNGEE in the germline V gene. Between the trimmed V and J ends, which lost 4 bases and 5 bases, there was a span of 12 bases. The CDR3 spans 13 residues. The CDR3 DNA sequence: TGTGCCAGCAGCAAAGGGGGGGGAACTGAAGCTTTCTTT. Its translation is CASSKGGGTEAFF.

CDR3 loop: CASSFRTGELFF. CDR3 nucleotide sequence: TGTGCCAGCAGTTTCCGTACCGGGGAGCTGTTTTTT. The V gene is TRBV27, the J gene TRBJ2-2, with no clear D. The germline CDR1 and CDR2 sequences are MNHEY and SMNVEV (reference sequence). Trimming cost V 3 bases and J 5 bases, with 4 bases left between them. This CDR3 has 12 amino acids.

The genes are TRBV9 and TRBJ1-2; no definite D call. The germline CDR1 and CDR2 sequences are SGDLS and YYNGEE. The CDR3 is made up of 14 amino acids. Trimming removed 1 base from V and 6 bases from J, with 13 bases in between. CDR3 in amino acids: CASSVIGFSDGYTF. Here the CDR3 DNA reads TGTGCCAGCAGCGTAATCGGGTTTTCGGATGGCTACACCTTC.

This CDR3 reads CASSPNRALTGKGNTIYF. The DNA for the CDR3 is TGTGCCAGCAGCCCAAATAGGGCCCTCACAGGGAAAGGAAACACCATATATTTT. The V and J genes are TRBV7-9 and TRBJ1-3; possible D gene TRBD1, 6 bases. CDR3 size: 18 residues. Looked up from germline, CDR1 is SEHNR and CDR2 is FQNEAQ (reference sequence). The V end lost 5 bases, the J end lost 4 bases, and 24 bases lay between the germline ends. The full variable domain, in which reference TRBV7-9 and TRBJ1-3 provide the parts outside the CDR3, is DTGVSQNPRHKITKRGQNVTFRCDPISEHNRLYWYRQTLGQGPEFLTYFQNEAQLEKSRLLSDRFSAERPKGSFSTLEIQRTEQGDSAMYLCASSPNRALTGKGNTIYFGEGSWLTVV.

The gene calls are TRBV4-1 and TRBJ2-7; the match to TRBD2 covers 7 bases. The ends lost 4 bases at V and 0 bases at J; junction bases unmatched: 3. This CDR3 is 14 amino acids long. The germline V gene encodes CDR1 MGHRA and CDR2 YSYEKL. The CDR3 bases are TGCGCCAGCAGCCCCCGGGACTACTCCTACGAGCAGTACTTC. It is translated as CASSPRDYSYEQYF.

The rearrangement links TRBV19 to TRBJ2-1; 7 bases fit TRBD1. This CDR3 is built from 15 residues. Germline lookup yields CDR1 LNHDA and CDR2 SQIVND (reference sequence). V lost 3 bases and J lost 5; bases outside the gene matches: 7. CDR3 loop: CASSMIGQANNEQFF. The CDR3 region has the DNA TGTGCCAGTAGTATGATTGGACAGGCCAACAATGAGCAGTTCTTC.

The chain combines TRBV10-3 with TRBJ1-4, with D perhaps TRBD1 (5 bases). V lost 5 bases and J lost 4, with 8 bases in between. This CDR3 is 13 amino acids long. Germline-derived CDR1 and CDR2 are ENHRY and SYGVKD. The CDR3 DNA follows: TGTGCCATCAGTCACAGGAGTAATGAAAAACTGTTTTTT. It yields the protein CAISHRSNEKLFF.

The genes are TRBV6-5 and TRBJ2-1; 8 bases align to TRBD2. This CDR3 region has 16 residues. The V gene's germline CDR1 is MNHEY and CDR2 SVGAGI. V shed 4 bases, J shed 8 bases, and the junction held 13 bases outside the gene matches. CDR3: CASSLRSGSPRDEQFF. DNA of the CDR3: TGTGCCAGCAGTTTGCGCAGCGGGAGCCCACGGGATGAGCAGTTCTTC.

The chain recombines TRBV5-4 with TRBJ2-2; 12 bases are shared with TRBD1. CDR1 and CDR2 from the germline V gene are SGHNT and YYREEE (reference sequence). The CDR3 has 15 amino acids. The J segment lost 8 bases and the V segment lost 4 bases, leaving 6 bases of the junction unmatched. Here the CDR3 reads CASSPPGQGAGELFF. The CDR3 DNA sequence: TGTGCCAGCAGCCCGCCGGGACAGGGGGCGGGGGAGCTGTTTTTT.

This rearrangement joins TRBV6-5 to TRBJ1-1; D not resolved. The ends were cut back, 0 bases at V and 1 base at J, with 9 bases in the middle. Germline assignment: CDR1 MNHEY and CDR2 SVGAGI. This CDR3 has 15 residues. CDR3 region: CASSYSASGNTEAFF. In DNA form, the CDR3 reads TGTGCCAGCAGTTACTCGGCCAGTGGGAACACTGAAGCTTTCTTT.

Written as DNA, the CDR3 is TGCGCCAGCAGCCAAGATAGCACTAGCGGATACACAGATACGCAGTATTTT. The encoded protein is CASSQDSTSGYTDTQYF. The chain is built from TRBV4-1 and TRBJ2-3; 8 nucleotides match TRBD2. The CDR3 consists of 17 residues. V trimming: 0 bases; J trimming: 2 bases; junction bases outside the gene matches: 7. Germline CDR1 and CDR2: MGHRA and YSYEKL.

This clone occurred a few times. V usage is TRBV6-5 and J usage is TRBJ1-4; 7 nucleotides agree with TRBD1. With V trimmed by 5 bases and J by 4 bases, 4 bases remained unmatched. CDR1 and CDR2 (germline): MNHEY, SVGAGI. This CDR3 contains 14 residues. Here the CDR3 DNA reads TGTGCCAGCAGTACAGGGGTTGGTAATGAAAAACTGTTTTTT. Protein product: CASSTGVGNEKLFF.

The chain is built from TRBV5-4 and TRBJ2-7; 10 nucleotides match TRBD2. V shed 1 base, J shed 9 bases, and the junction held 10 bases outside the gene matches. The germline CDR1 and CDR2 sequences are SGHNT and YYREEE (reference sequence). The CDR3 loop spans 15 amino acids. For the CDR3, the DNA is TGTGCCAGCAGCTTGTCGCCTAGCGGGAGCGGGGGGCAGTACTTC. Amino acids: CASSLSPSGSGGQYF. The variable domain in full, completed from reference TRBV5-4 and TRBJ2-7, reads ETGVTQSPTHLIKTRGQQVTLRCSSQSGHNTVSWYQQALGQGPQFIFQYYREEENGRGNFPPRFSGLQFPNYSSELNVNALELDDSALYLCASSLSPSGSGGQYFGPGTRLTVT.

The V and J genes are TRBV5-1 and TRBJ2-3; 8 bases are shared with TRBD2. The CDR3 is 16 amino acids. Germline V lookup: CDR1 SGHRS, CDR2 YFSETQ. V dropped 4 bases and J dropped 6; count of bases not matched to a gene: 13. Here the CDR3 reads CASSPRQAGLGDTQYF. CDR3 DNA sequence: TGCGCCAGCAGCCCAAGACAGGCGGGACTAGGTGATACGCAGTATTTT.

This chain uses TRBV4-1 with TRBJ2-7; D is perhaps TRBD1 (6 bases). Germline V gives CDR1 MGHRA, CDR2 YSYEKL. The CDR3 has 15 residues. Trimming stripped 4 bases from V and 1 base from J, with 14 bases between. This CDR3 reads CASSRLRDNSYEQYF. The CDR3 coding sequence is TGCGCCAGCAGCCGCCTCCGGGACAATTCCTACGAGCAGTACTTC.

This chain connects TRBV28 to TRBJ1-5; 7 nucleotides line up with TRBD1. V lost 6 bases to trimming and J lost 6 bases; unmatched junction nucleotides: 8. The length of the CDR3 is 14 residues. CDR1 is MDHEN and CDR2 is SYDVKM in the germline V gene. The CDR3: CASSPTGMGQPQHF. The CDR3 nucleotides are TGTGCCAGCAGCCCGACAGGGATGGGTCAGCCCCAGCATTTT. The full variable domain, its missing parts supplied by reference TRBV28 and TRBJ1-5, is DVKVTQSSRYLVKRTGEKVFLECVQDMDHENMFWYRQDPGLGLRLIYFSYDVKMKEKGDIPEGYSVSREKKERFSLILESASTNQTSMYLCASSPTGMGQPQHFGDGTRLSIL.

This sequence joins TRBV6-5 and TRBJ1-1, with TRBD1 identical over 8 bases. The CDR3 length is 15 residues. Unmatched junction bases numbered 7, after V lost 6 bases and J lost 1 base. Germline lookup yields CDR1 MNHEY and CDR2 SVGAGI. The CDR3: CASSLFGTGNTEAFF. CDR3 DNA sequence: TGTGCCAGCAGCCTATTCGGGACAGGGAACACTGAAGCTTTCTTT.

The CDR3, as DNA: TGTGCCAGCAGCTTAGCGCCAGGGGGTGATAATCAGCCCCAGCATTTT. Amino acid sequence: CASSLAPGGDNQPQHF. J is TRBJ1-5 and V is TRBV7-9, with 7 bases that match TRBD1. Germline V lookup: CDR1 SEHNR, CDR2 FQNEAQ (reference sequence). The CDR3 sequence is 16 residues long. Trimming took 0 bases from V and 4 from J; bases not matched to a gene: 6.

The chain is built from TRBV5-1 and TRBJ1-3; 7 bases align to TRBD1. The J segment lost 0 bases and the V segment lost 0 bases, leaving 12 bases of the junction unmatched. The CDR3 is 19 residues long. Germline V gives CDR1 SGHRS, CDR2 YFSETQ. The chain's CDR3 is CASSLEGTVTPSSGNTIYF. In DNA, the CDR3 is TGCGCCAGCAGCTTGGAGGGGACAGTTACTCCCAGCTCTGGAAACACCATATATTTT.

The V call is TRBV15, the J call TRBJ2-7, with a possible D match to TRBD1 (6 bases). Trimming shortened V by 4 bases and J by 2 bases, and 12 bases separated the two germline ends. This CDR3 is 14 amino acids long. In germline, CDR1 is LNHNV, CDR2 YYDKDF (reference sequence). The CDR3 DNA is TGTGCCACCAGCAAACAGGGAGACCCCTACGAGCAGTACTTC. Encoded protein: CATSKQGDPYEQYF.

The rearrangement uses TRBV18 and TRBJ1-4; 7 nucleotides match TRBD1. The ends lost 3 bases at V and 4 bases at J; junction bases unmatched: 5. Germline CDR1 reads KGHSH; CDR2 reads LQKENI. This CDR3 has 15 amino acids. CDR3 residues: CASSPHRGLNEKLFF. In DNA form, the CDR3 reads TGTGCCAGCTCACCCCACAGGGGCCTTAATGAAAAACTGTTTTTT.